This is a list of T cell receptor beta chains from one sample in a study of blood T cell repertoires in COVID-19. Assay: immunoSEQ multiplex PCR; the TCRdb copy retains only in-frame clones and omits some. The sample lists roughly 320,000 clones; 85% to 90% were seen once. Sequencing used peripheral blood. These receptor sequences come from a man between 65 and 79 years old with acute or convalescent COVID-19. Both conserved end residues are part of each CDR3. D genes are given only for firm matches. Only part of the rows carry a size: once, few, many, or a class if the clone is expanded.

TRBV5-8	.	TRBJ1-4	.	TGTGCCAGCAGCCGCTCGGGGGGCGGTAATGAAAAACTGTTTTTT	CASSRSGGGNEKLFF
TRBV5-4	.	TRBJ1-4	.	TGTGCCAGCAGCTTGGGAGGGTCGGAAGAAAAACTGTTTTTT	CASSLGGSEEKLFF
TRBV19	.	TRBJ2-3	.	TGTGCCCCCGTATTAGATACGCAGTATTTT	CAPVLDTQYF
TRBV7-2	TRBD1	TRBJ1-6	few	TGTGCCAGCAGCCAAGGGGGACAGGTCCATTCACCCCTCCACTTT	CASSQGGQVHSPLHF
TRBV6-5	.	TRBJ1-2	.	TGTGCCAGCAGCTATGGAAGGGACTCCCGGGATGGCTACACCTTC	CASSYGRDSRDGYTF
TRBV29-1	.	TRBJ2-5	.	TGCAGCGTTGAATACGCTAGGCGAGAGACCCAGTACTTC	CSVEYARRETQYF
TRBV7-9	.	TRBJ1-5	.	TGTGCCAGCAGCTTTTATCCCCAGGGTAACAGCAATCAGCCCCAGCATTTT	CASSFYPQGNSNQPQHF
TRBV11-3	.	TRBJ2-1	.	TGTGCCAGCAGCTTAGATGGTTCAGGGGTATACAATGAGCAGTTCTTC	CASSLDGSGVYNEQFF
TRBV4-2	TRBD1	TRBJ1-1	.	TGTGCCAGCAGCGGGGACAGGGCGGGGAACACTGAAGCTTTCTTT	CASSGDRAGNTEAFF
TRBV2	.	TRBJ2-6	once	TGTGCCAGCGCGGGGTTAGGGGCCAACGTCCTGACTTTC	CASAGLGANVLTF
TRBV9	.	TRBJ1-5	.	TGTGCCAGCAGCCAGGAGGGAAGGGGTAGCCAGCCCCAGCATTTT	CASSQEGRGSQPQHF
TRBV7-9	.	TRBJ1-2	.	TGTGCCAGCAGCTCCTTTGCCGGGTTAGCTAACTATGGCTACACCTTC	CASSSFAGLANYGYTF
TRBV5-4	TRBD1	TRBJ2-2	.	TGTGCCAGCAGCCAAGGGACAGGGGGTGAGACCGGGGAGCTGTTTTTT	CASSQGTGGETGELFF
TRBV24-1	TRBD1	TRBJ2-1	.	TGTGCCACCAGTGATCAGGACAGGGGGACCTACAATGAGCAGTTCTTC	CATSDQDRGTYNEQFF
TRBV5-6	.	TRBJ1-2	.	TGTGCCAGCAGCTTGGCCGACAGGTACTATGGCTACACCTTC	CASSLADRYYGYTF
TRBV6-2/TRBV6-3	TRBD2	TRBJ2-1	.	TGTGCCAGCAGTCACGGACTAGCGAGGTACAATGAGCAGTTCTTC	CASSHGLARYNEQFF
TRBV29-1	.	TRBJ1-4	once	TGCAGCGTTCTGACAGCGAATGAAAAACTGTTTTTT	CSVLTANEKLFF
TRBV9	.	TRBJ2-5	.	TGTGCCAGCAGCGTAGATGAGGGCCAGGGGGAGACCCAGTACTTC	CASSVDEGQGETQYF
TRBV4-1	TRBD1	TRBJ1-2	.	TGCGCCAGCAGCCACCCTGGACAGGCGAACTATGGCTACACCTTC	CASSHPGQANYGYTF
TRBV30	.	TRBJ1-6	.	TGTGCCTGGAAGGCGGCTAATAATTCACCCCTCCACTTT	CAWKAANNSPLHF
TRBV5-1	TRBD2	TRBJ2-5	.	TGCGCCAGCAGCTTGGGTGGACTAGCGGGGGTACAAGAGACCCAGTACTTC	CASSLGGLAGVQETQYF
TRBV6-5	TRBD2	TRBJ2-1	.	TGTGCCAGTGTACTAGCGGGAGGTAGTAATGAGCAGTTCTTC	CASVLAGGSNEQFF
TRBV27	TRBD1	TRBJ2-2	few	TGTGCCAGCAGTTTCTCATCTTCGGGACAGGGGAACACCGGGGAGCTGTTTTTT	CASSFSSSGQGNTGELFF
TRBV2	TRBD1	TRBJ2-7	few	TGTGCCAGCAACGTAGAGACAGGGCGACAGCAGTACTTC	CASNVETGRQQYF
TRBV4-3	.	TRBJ1-4	.	TGCGCCAGCAGCCAAGGGGGGGGAACTAATGAAAAACTGTTTTTT	CASSQGGGTNEKLFF
TRBV6-5	TRBD1	TRBJ1-2	.	TGTGCCAGCAGCCGCTCGGACAGGGTAAACTATGGCTACACCTTC	CASSRSDRVNYGYTF
TRBV3-1/TRBV3-2	TRBD1	TRBJ1-6	.	TGTGCCAGCAGCCGACAGGGGCTCCTCCACTTT	CASSRQGLLHF
TRBV5-1	.	TRBJ2-1	.	TGCGCCAGCAGCTTGAATATTGGGAGTAATGAGCAGTTCTTC	CASSLNIGSNEQFF
TRBV7-9	.	TRBJ2-1	once	TGTGCCACCGGATCTGACAAATACAATGAGCAGTTCTTC	CATGSDKYNEQFF
TRBV29-1	.	TRBJ2-7	.	TGCAGCGTGACCTCTAGTTCCTACGAGCAGTACTTC	CSVTSSSYEQYF
TRBV2	.	TRBJ1-5	.	TGTGCCAGCAGTGGAGGGGGGGGTGACAATTTCTTGAATCAGCCCCAGCATTTT	CASSGGGGDNFLNQPQHF
TRBV6-1	TRBD1	TRBJ2-7	few	TGTGCCAGCAGTGAAACAGGGGGCTTATACGAGCAGTACTTC	CASSETGGLYEQYF
TRBV19	TRBD2	TRBJ2-7	.	TGTGCCAGTAGTGACGGGACTAGCGGGAGTTACGAGCAGTACTTC	CASSDGTSGSYEQYF
TRBV27	TRBD1	TRBJ2-1	once	TGTGCCAGCAGGCCCGGGACAGGGGAACGTGAGCAGTTCTTC	CASRPGTGEREQFF
TRBV25-1	TRBD1	TRBJ1-1	.	TGTGCCAGCAGTGGGCAGGGGGGGAACACTGAAGCTTTCTTT	CASSGQGGNTEAFF
TRBV6-6	.	TRBJ1-1	.	TGTGCCAGCAGTTACTCGCGGCTCACTGAAGCTTTCTTT	CASSYSRLTEAFF
TRBV15	.	TRBJ1-1	.	TGTGCCACCAGCAGAGATCCAGGGAACACTGAAGCTTTCTTT	CATSRDPGNTEAFF
TRBV5-1	TRBD1	TRBJ1-2	.	TGCGCCAGCAGTTCGATCTTACAGGGGAGCGGCTACACCTTC	CASSSILQGSGYTF
TRBV7-2	TRBD1	TRBJ1-1	.	TGTGCCAGCAGCATGGACAGGGCTGACACTGAAGCTTTCTTT	CASSMDRADTEAFF
TRBV5-5	.	TRBJ1-5	.	TGTGCCAGCAGCTTGGCCGGGAACCCTAGCAATCAGCCCCAGCATTTT	CASSLAGNPSNQPQHF
TRBV3-1/TRBV3-2	.	TRBJ2-3	.	TGTGCCAGCAGCCAAGATCGAGTTAGTACGCAGTATTTT	CASSQDRVSTQYF
TRBV7-8	TRBD1	TRBJ1-1	.	TGTGCCAGCAGCTTAACCAGGGGGGAAAACACTGAAGCTTTCTTT	CASSLTRGENTEAFF
TRBV3-1/TRBV3-2	TRBD2	TRBJ2-5	.	TGTGCCAGCAGCCGCGGACTAGCGGGAGAGACCCAGTACTTC	CASSRGLAGETQYF
TRBV10-3	.	TRBJ1-3	.	TGTGCCACCCAGGGGACATCTGGAAACACCATATATTTT	CATQGTSGNTIYF
TRBV27	.	TRBJ1-6	few	TGTGCCAGCAGTTTAGGTCCGCCAGGGGACGATTCACCCCTCCACTTT	CASSLGPPGDDSPLHF
TRBV5-5	TRBD1	TRBJ2-1	few	TGTGCCAGCAGCTTGGCCGACAGGGTTCTGTATGAGCAGTTCTTC	CASSLADRVLYEQFF
TRBV7-2	TRBD1	TRBJ2-3	.	TGTGCCAGCAGCTTAGACAGGGGTACAGATACGCAGTATTTT	CASSLDRGTDTQYF
TRBV4-1	.	TRBJ2-5	.	TGCGCCAGCAGCCCGACCCGGGTGAGGGAGACCCAGTACTTC	CASSPTRVRETQYF
TRBV6-5	.	TRBJ2-7	.	TGTGCCAGCAGTTACATCAGGTCAGCCGAGCAGTACTTC	CASSYIRSAEQYF
TRBV15	.	TRBJ2-2	.	TGTGCCACCAGCTCCCGTGTTGGCTCAGGAAACACCGGGGAGCTGTTTTTT	CATSSRVGSGNTGELFF
TRBV6-5	.	TRBJ1-2	.	TGTGCCAGCAGTTACTCGACACAGGGTAGAGGCTACACCTTC	CASSYSTQGRGYTF
TRBV7-2	.	TRBJ2-2	.	TGTGCCAGCAGCGTGAACAGGGAGAGGGGCGGGGAGCTGTTTTTT	CASSVNRERGGELFF
TRBV3-1/TRBV3-2	TRBD2	TRBJ2-3	.	TGTGCCAGCAGGGAAAGCGGGAGAACAGATACGCAGTATTTT	CASRESGRTDTQYF
TRBV2	.	TRBJ1-1	.	TGTGCCAGCAGTGTAGGCCTAGGCAGGGGAGCTTTCTTT	CASSVGLGRGAFF
TRBV24-1	TRBD2	TRBJ2-5	.	TGTGCCACCAGTGGAGGTAGCGGGAGGAGAGAGACCCAGTACTTC	CATSGGSGRRETQYF
TRBV9	TRBD1	TRBJ1-1	.	TGTGCCAGCAGCGAAGGGGACAGGGAGTCCACTGAAGCTTTCTTT	CASSEGDRESTEAFF
TRBV7-6	.	TRBJ2-5	few	TGTGCCAGCAGCTTAGTAATACCAGGGATGCAAGAGACCCAGTACTTC	CASSLVIPGMQETQYF
TRBV7-6	TRBD1	TRBJ1-2	.	TGTGCCAGCAGCCGCGGACAGGCCGACCCCTGGGGCTACACCTTC	CASSRGQADPWGYTF
TRBV3-1/TRBV3-2	.	TRBJ1-2	.	TGTGCCAGCAGCCAAGAGGGTAGGGGGGGCTACACCTTC	CASSQEGRGGYTF
TRBV28	TRBD1	TRBJ1-2	.	TGTGCCAGCAGTCGACAGGGCGGATATGGCTACACCTTC	CASSRQGGYGYTF